This T cell receptor (beta chain) was identified in a study of control samples from healthy donors and cancer patients. V shed 7 bases and J shed 0 bases, with 12 bases lying between them. This CDR3 is 13 amino acids long. The germline gives CDR1 SQVTM, CDR2 ANQGSEA. Profiled with immunoSEQ multiplex PCR; TCRdb holds only in-frame clones, not every one. This sample yields roughly 40,000 clones, of which roughly 83% are seen a single time; 45% to 50% belongs to the top ten. This sequence originates from a man aged 55 to 70 in good health. This chain connects TRBV29-1 to TRBJ1-1; D remains ambiguous. The source material was blood. The CDR3 DNA follows: TGCAGCGCAATGACGGAGTTGAACACTGAAGCTTTCTTT. Translated: CSAMTELNTEAFF.